This T cell receptor beta chain is from a study of a mutant IDH1 vaccine in newly diagnosed glioma. On the study more broadly: Either 4-6 weeks after radiotherapy alone or alongside temozolomide, vaccination was begun.

As to time point: week 11, during vaccination. Each vaccine dose was 300 ug of mutant IDH1 20-mer peptide, with topical imiquimod. Using immunoSEQ multiplex PCR, the repertoire was profiled, and TCRdb retains in-frame clones only, with some absent. This table holds some 30,000 clones, almost 90% found once. V shed 6 bases, J shed 5 bases, and the junction held 9 bases outside the gene matches. There are 14 residues in the CDR3. Germline CDR1 and CDR2: MDHEN and SYDVKM. Comment on this clone: Its specificity is not known.

This TCR derives from a man aged 18 to 30 with glioma. The specimen was PBMCs, collected from a glioma patient whose treatment included an IDH1 peptide vaccine. The chain has TRBV28 and TRBJ2-5; 7 bases are shared with TRBD1. The CDR3: CASSRTGKRETQYF. The CDR3 DNA reads as TGTGCCAGCAGCCGGACAGGAAAGAGGGAGACCCAGTACTTC.